This T cell receptor (beta chain) was documented in a study of human T cells and chemical hapten exposure. Findings of the study overall: Alopecia in all donors means immunity may differ from healthy individuals.

Time point denoted: patch test 2, 6 weeks after DPC sensitization. Treatment given: therapeutic diphenylcyclopropenone sensitization with weekly scalp DPC. Via MiXCR, TCRdb re-called the RACE reads, giving one row per CDR3 protein. Of about 350,000 distinct CDR3 sequences listed, about 6% are singletons. With respect to this clonotype: Its antigen is not known.

The CDR3 totals 16 residues. In germline, CDR1 is SGDLS, CDR2 YYNGEE. The ends lost 2 bases at V and 5 bases at J; junction bases unmatched: 8. The chain is built from TRBV9 and TRBJ2-2; 8 bases line up with TRBD2. The sequences come from whole blood, collected in connection with sensitization to the hapten diphenylcyclopropenone (DPC). The sequence came from a woman between 18 and 29 years old with alopecia areata. Some clones in this sample may be carry-over from other donors' samples. The CDR3 loop is CASSVGVAGQTGELFF. The CDR3 DNA is TGTGCCAGCAGCGTTGGCGTAGCGGGGCAGACCGGGGAGCTGTTTTTT. The full variable domain, in which reference TRBV9 and TRBJ2-2 provide the parts outside the CDR3, is DSGVTQTPKHLITATGQRVTLRCSPRSGDLSVYWYQQSLDQGLQFLIQYYNGEERAKGNILERFSAQQFPDLHSELNLSSLELGDSALYFCASSVGVAGQTGELFFGEGSRLTVL.